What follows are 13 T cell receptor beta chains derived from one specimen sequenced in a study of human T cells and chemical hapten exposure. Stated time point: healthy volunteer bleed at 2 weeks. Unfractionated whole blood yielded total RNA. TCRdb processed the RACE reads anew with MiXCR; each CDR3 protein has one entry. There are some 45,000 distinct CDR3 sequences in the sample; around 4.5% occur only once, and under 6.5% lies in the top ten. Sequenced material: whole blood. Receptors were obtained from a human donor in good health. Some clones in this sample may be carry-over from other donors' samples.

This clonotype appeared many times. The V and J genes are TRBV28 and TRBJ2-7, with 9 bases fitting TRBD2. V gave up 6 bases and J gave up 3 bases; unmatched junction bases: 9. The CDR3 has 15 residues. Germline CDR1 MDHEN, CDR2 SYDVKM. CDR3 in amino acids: CASSQLAGNFYEQYF. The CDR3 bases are TGTGCCAGCAGCCAGCTAGCGGGAAATTTCTACGAGCAGTACTTC. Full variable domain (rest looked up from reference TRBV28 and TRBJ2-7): DVKVTQSSRYLVKRTGEKVFLECVQDMDHENMFWYRQDPGLGLRLIYFSYDVKMKEKGDIPEGYSVSREKKERFSLILESASTNQTSMYLCASSQLAGNFYEQYFGPGTRLTVT.

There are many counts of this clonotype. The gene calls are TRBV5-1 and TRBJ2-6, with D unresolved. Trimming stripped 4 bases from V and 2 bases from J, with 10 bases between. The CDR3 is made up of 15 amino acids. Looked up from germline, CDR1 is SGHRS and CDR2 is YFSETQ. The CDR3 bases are TGCGCCAGCAGCCCGGACCCCACTGGGGCCAACGTCCTGACTTTC. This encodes CASSPDPTGANVLTF.

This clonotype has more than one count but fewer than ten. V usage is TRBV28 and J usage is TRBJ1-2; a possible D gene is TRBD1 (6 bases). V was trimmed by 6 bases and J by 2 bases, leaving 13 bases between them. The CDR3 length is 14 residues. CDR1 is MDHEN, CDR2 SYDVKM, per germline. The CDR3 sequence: CASSPSGANYGYTF. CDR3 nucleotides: TGTGCCAGCAGCCCTTCAGGGGCCAACTATGGCTACACCTTC.

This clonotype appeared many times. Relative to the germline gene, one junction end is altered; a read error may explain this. CDR3 nucleotides: TGCAGCGTTGAAGTTAGCGGGGCAGAGACCCAGCACTTC. This encodes CSVEVSGAETQHF. The chain recombines TRBV29-1 with TRBJ2-5, with 8 bases fitting TRBD2. CDR3 length equals 13 residues. Germline V gene lookup returns CDR1 SQVTM and CDR2 ANQGSEA.

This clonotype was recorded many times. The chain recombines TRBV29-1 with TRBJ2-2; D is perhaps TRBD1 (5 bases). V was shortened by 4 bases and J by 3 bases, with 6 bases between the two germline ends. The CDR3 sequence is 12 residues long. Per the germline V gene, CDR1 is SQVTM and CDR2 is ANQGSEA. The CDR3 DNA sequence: TGCAGCGTTGTGGGGCACACCGGGGAGCTGTTTTTT. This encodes CSVVGHTGELFF.

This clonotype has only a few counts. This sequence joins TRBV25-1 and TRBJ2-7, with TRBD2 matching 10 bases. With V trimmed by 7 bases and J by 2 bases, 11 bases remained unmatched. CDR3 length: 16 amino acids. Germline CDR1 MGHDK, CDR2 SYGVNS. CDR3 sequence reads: CASMASGRGPAYEQYF. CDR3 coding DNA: TGTGCCAGCATGGCTAGCGGGAGAGGTCCGGCCTACGAGCAGTACTTC.

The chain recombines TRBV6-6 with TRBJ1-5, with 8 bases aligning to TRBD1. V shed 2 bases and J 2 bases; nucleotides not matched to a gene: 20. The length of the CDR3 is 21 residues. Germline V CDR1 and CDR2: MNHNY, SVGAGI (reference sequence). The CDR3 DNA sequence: TGTGCCAGCAGTTACGCCCGTTCTGGGACAGGCCTCCCGAGGGGCAATCAGCCCCAGCATTTT. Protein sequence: CASSYARSGTGLPRGNQPQHF.

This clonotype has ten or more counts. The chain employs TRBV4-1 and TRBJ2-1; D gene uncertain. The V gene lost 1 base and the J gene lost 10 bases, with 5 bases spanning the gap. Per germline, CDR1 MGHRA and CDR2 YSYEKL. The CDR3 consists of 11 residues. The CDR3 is CASSQVGEQFF. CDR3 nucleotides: TGCGCCAGCAGCCAAGTTGGGGAGCAGTTCTTC.

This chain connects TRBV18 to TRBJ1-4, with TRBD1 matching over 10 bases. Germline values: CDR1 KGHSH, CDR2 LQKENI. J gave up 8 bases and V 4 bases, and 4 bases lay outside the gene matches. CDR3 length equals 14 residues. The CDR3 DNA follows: TGTGCCAGCTCACGGGACAGGGGAGAGGAAAAACTGTTTTTT. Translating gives CASSRDRGEEKLFF.

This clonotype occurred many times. The CDR3 region is CASSDRGENEQYF. DNA of the CDR3: TGTGCCAGCAGCGATCGGGGAGAGAACGAGCAGTACTTC. This sequence joins TRBV6-6 and TRBJ2-7; maybe TRBD2 (5 bases). Germline lookup yields CDR1 MNHNY and CDR2 SVGAGI (reference sequence). V was pared by 6 bases and J by 5 bases, with 14 bases between. The CDR3 consists of 13 residues.

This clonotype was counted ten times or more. The CDR3 is CASKTGKTSDTIYF. The CDR3 DNA sequence: TGTGCCAGCAAAACAGGGAAGACGTCGGACACCATATATTTT. This chain joins TRBV28 and TRBJ1-3; D may be TRBD1 (6 bases). The CDR3 is 14 amino acids. The V gene lost 7 bases and the J gene lost 8 bases, with 18 bases spanning the gap. In germline, CDR1 is MDHEN, CDR2 SYDVKM.

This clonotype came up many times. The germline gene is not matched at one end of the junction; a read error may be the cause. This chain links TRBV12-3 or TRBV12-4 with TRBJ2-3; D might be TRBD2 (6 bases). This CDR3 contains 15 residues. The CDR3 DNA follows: TGTGCCAGCAGTCTAGCGTTATCGGGAACAGATACGCAGTATTTT. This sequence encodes CASSLALSGTDTQYF.

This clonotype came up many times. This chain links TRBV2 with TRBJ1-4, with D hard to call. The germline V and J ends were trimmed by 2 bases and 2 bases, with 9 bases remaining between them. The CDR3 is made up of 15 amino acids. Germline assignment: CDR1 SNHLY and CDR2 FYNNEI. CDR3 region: CASSENNLTNEKLFF. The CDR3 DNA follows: TGTGCCAGCAGTGAAAATAACTTGACTAATGAAAAACTGTTTTTT.